This passage covers 18 T cell receptor beta chains from one sample sequenced in a study of blood T cells in healthy people across ages. A second PCR of about 7 to 12 cycles used a sample-barcoded 5' primer and a J-beta primer mix. TCRdb ran MiXCR on the 5' RACE reads and lists one entry per CDR3 protein. Of roughly 800,000 distinct CDR3 sequences in the sample, roughly 26% were seen once. Another study also made use of these data, one on T cells of mothers and their children.

Sequencing was done on a sample of blood. The receptor source for this set is a boy between 10 and 17 years old in good health.

The chain carries TRBV6-6 and TRBJ1-2; 7 nucleotides match TRBD1. With 2 bases clipped from V and 4 bases from J, the junction kept 7 bases outside the gene matches. The CDR3 contains 15 residues. From germline, CDR1 is MNHNY and CDR2 SVGAGI (reference sequence). The CDR3 DNA reads TGTGCCAGCAGTTACCCAGGGGGAAAAGGCTATGGCTACACCTTC. Residues: CASSYPGGKGYGYTF.

The chain employs TRBV29-1 and TRBJ2-5; no firm D call. Looked up from germline, CDR1 is SQVTM and CDR2 is ANQGSEA. The CDR3 has 13 residues. Trimming left V 6 bases short and J 3 bases short, with 14 bases between. The CDR3 is CSVAPTAEETQYF. The DNA of the CDR3 is TGCAGCGTCGCACCCACAGCTGAAGAGACCCAGTACTTC.

The CDR3: CASSFRGQASTNEKLFF. In DNA form, the CDR3 reads TGCGCCAGCAGCTTCAGGGGGCAGGCTTCAACTAATGAAAAACTGTTTTTT. The chain links TRBV5-1 to TRBJ1-4; TRBD1 matches at 8 bases. CDR3 length equals 17 residues. The V and J ends lost 2 bases and 0 bases, in that order; junction bases with no gene match: 6. Germline CDR1 reads SGHRS; CDR2 reads YFSETQ.

The chain employs TRBV28 and TRBJ1-1; D might be TRBD1 (6 bases). This CDR3 has 15 amino acids. Germline assignment: CDR1 MDHEN and CDR2 SYDVKM. The V and J ends lost 7 bases and 0 bases respectively, with 15 bases between them. The CDR3 bases are TGTGCCAGCATGATACAGGGTATGATGAACACTGAAGCTTTCTTT. Its translation is CASMIQGMMNTEAFF.

This clonotype was picked up many times. The chain combines TRBV7-9 with TRBJ2-7; D unresolved. This CDR3 comprises 11 residues. The germline V gene encodes CDR1 SEHNR and CDR2 FQNEAQ (reference sequence). V was pared by 0 bases and J by 6 bases, with 3 bases between. This chain's CDR3 is CASSLAGEQYF. Written as DNA, the CDR3 is TGTGCCAGCAGCTTAGCAGGCGAGCAGTACTTC.

The chain links TRBV12-3 or TRBV12-4 to TRBJ1-2; D call uncertain. The CDR3 runs 12 residues. Between the trimmed V and J ends, which lost 10 bases and 2 bases, there was a span of 11 bases. The CDR3 protein is CATTGVNYGYTF. The CDR3 coding sequence is TGTGCCACCACCGGGGTGAACTATGGCTACACCTTC.

This clonotype has only a few counts. The chain uses TRBV4-1 and TRBJ2-6, with 11 bases matching TRBD2. V dropped 2 bases and J dropped 0; count of bases not matched to a gene: 6. Germline values: CDR1 MGHRA, CDR2 YSYEKL. The CDR3 is made up of 19 amino acids. CDR3 nucleotide sequence: TGCGCCAGCAGCCAACGACTAGCGGGGTCATACTCTGGGGCCAACGTCCTGACTTTC. It encodes CASSQRLAGSYSGANVLTF.

V usage is TRBV10-3 and J usage is TRBJ1-2; D perhaps matches TRBD1 (6 bases). V was trimmed by 0 bases and J by 3 bases, leaving 11 bases between them. Germline lookup yields CDR1 ENHRY and CDR2 SYGVKD. This CDR3 is built from 15 residues. The CDR3 region has the DNA TGTGCCATCAGTGAGTCTTGGGGGCTCGACTATGGCTACACCTTC. Translation gives CAISESWGLDYGYTF.

The chain combines TRBV5-6 with TRBJ2-3; D ambiguous. The CDR3 loop spans 16 amino acids. Trimming shortened V by 4 bases and J by 2 bases, and 17 bases separated the two germline ends. Germline values: CDR1 SGHDT, CDR2 YYEEEE. The CDR3 DNA is TGTGCCAGCAGCCAAAAAACAAGACGGCCCACAGATACGCAGTATTTT. Residues: CASSQKTRRPTDTQYF.

This clonotype appeared a few times. An end of the junction does not agree with germline; a read error may underlie this. The chain couples TRBV25-1 to TRBJ1-2; 7 nucleotides align to TRBD1. The CDR3 has 11 residues. Germline assignment: CDR1 MGHDK and CDR2 SYGVNS. This CDR3 reads CASIGTDGYTF. Written as DNA, the CDR3 is TGTGCCAGCATCGGGACAGATGGCTATACCTTC.

There are a few counts of this clonotype. V and J are TRBV20-1 and TRBJ2-3; 12 bases map to TRBD2. The junction had 15 bases not matched to a gene; V was cut back by 5 bases and J by 6 bases. Germline V CDR1 and CDR2: DFQATT, SNEGSKA (reference sequence). The CDR3 loop spans 17 amino acids. The CDR3 DNA reads TGCAGTGCTGGTCGACTAGCGGGGGACACCCCGCCGGATACGCAGTATTTT. Translating gives CSAGRLAGDTPPDTQYF.

This clonotype was counted between two and nine times. V usage is TRBV5-1 and J usage is TRBJ2-7; D may correspond to TRBD1 or TRBD2 (5 bases each). CDR1 is SGHRS and CDR2 is YFSETQ in the germline V gene. V lost 5 bases and J lost 3, with 15 bases in between. CDR3 length equals 14 residues. For the CDR3, the DNA is TGCGCCAGCAGGTCGGGGCAGGGTGGCTACGAGCAGTACTTC. It codes for CASRSGQGGYEQYF.

This sequence joins TRBV10-3 and TRBJ2-4; no clear D gene. The CDR3 has 11 amino acids. Germline V gene sequence: CDR1 ENHRY, CDR2 SYGVKD. The CDR3 reads CAAGPENIQYF. The CDR3 DNA sequence: TGTGCAGCTGGACCCGAGAACATTCAGTACTTC.

The chain combines TRBV7-9 with TRBJ2-3; TRBD1 agrees at 7 bases. Germline assignment: CDR1 SEHNR and CDR2 FQNEAQ (reference sequence). There are 15 residues in the CDR3. V gave up 5 bases and J gave up 1 base; unmatched junction bases: 6. The CDR3 DNA reads TGTGCCAGCAGCCCCAGGGACAGCGGCACAGATACGCAGTATTTT. Translated, it gives CASSPRDSGTDTQYF.

In its sample, this clonotype was seen once. This chain's CDR3 is CSAILYVARDTQYF. For the CDR3, the DNA is TGCAGCGCGATCCTATACGTCGCCAGAGATACGCAGTATTTT. The rearrangement joins TRBV29-1 to TRBJ2-3; no firm D call. The CDR3 totals 14 residues. V gave up 7 bases and J gave up 5 bases, with 19 bases separating them. Germline V gives CDR1 SQVTM, CDR2 ANQGSEA.

The chain has TRBV5-1 and TRBJ1-4, with D uncertain. With 4 bases removed from V and 10 bases from J, the gap between germline ends came to 20 bases. This CDR3 has 15 residues. Germline lookup yields CDR1 SGHRS and CDR2 YFSETQ. The CDR3 spells CASSGTGFSGGKLFF. The CDR3, as DNA: TGCGCCAGCAGCGGAACTGGTTTTTCGGGTGGAAAACTGTTTTTT.

This chain links TRBV5-1 with TRBJ2-2; D could derive from TRBD1 or TRBD2 (5 bases each). Germline lookup yields CDR1 SGHRS and CDR2 YFSETQ. The CDR3 contains 14 residues. The germline V and J ends were trimmed by 3 bases and 8 bases, with 14 bases remaining between them. CDR3: CASSSGTLFGELFF. The CDR3 DNA follows: TGCGCCAGCAGCTCCGGGACCCTTTTTGGGGAGCTGTTTTTT.

The rearrangement links TRBV6-4 to TRBJ1-5, with D perhaps matching TRBD1 (5 bases). Trimming took off 9 bases at V and 5 bases at J, with 11 bases between the two ends. The germline gives CDR1 MRHNA, CDR2 SNTAGT. The CDR3 length is 12 residues. The CDR3 reads CARGPWDQPQHF. The CDR3 DNA follows: TGTGCCAGGGGACCTTGGGATCAGCCCCAGCATTTT.